These T cell receptor beta chains were read from a single sample in a study. Repertoires were generated with immunoSEQ multiplex PCR, while TCRdb's copy carries only in-frame clones and drops some. The table lists roughly 68,000 clones, 90% to 95% of them singletons. The source material was PBMCs. The receptors originated from a man between 35 and 55 years old with rheumatoid arthritis. Each CDR3 is given without its conserved first and last residue.

>TRBV9|TRBJ2-3
ASSGEDTQY
>TRBV4-1|TRBJ1-5
ASSWDRDRNQPQH
>TRBV28|TRBJ2-2
ASSPAGHTGELF
>TRBV14|TRBJ1-6
ASSKNTGRSSYNSPLH
>TRBV5-4|TRBJ2-2
ASSLGGQGIYTGELF
>TRBV5-1|TRBJ2-2
ASSLGDRGWTGELF
>TRBV24-1|TRBJ2-3
ATSVSSGAPTDTQY
>TRBV19|TRBJ1-5
ASSIARRGDQPQH
>TRBV6-5|TRBJ1-5
ASSPGRKNQPQH
>TRBV5-6|TRBJ1-1
ASSLWRGTEAF
>TRBV3-1/TRBV3-2|TRBJ1-4
ASSHRTGEKLF
>TRBV18|TRBJ1-1
ASSPPPGAGTEAF
>TRBV27|TRBJ2-5
ASSLGTGGETQY
>TRBV6-5|TRBJ2-7
ASSYRGGDRYEQY
>TRBV3-1/TRBV3-2|TRBJ1-1
ASSQRTGYTEAF
>TRBV6-2/TRBV6-3|TRBJ2-1
ASSLRWTSGMTNEQF
>TRBV6-2/TRBV6-3|TRBJ2-1
ASSLTRGSYNEQF
>TRBV5-5|TRBJ1-2
ASSLEGTAYGYT
>TRBV9|TRBJ2-7
ASSMRDSSYEQY
>TRBV27|TRBJ2-7
ASSLVSREGPREQY
>TRBV5-4|TRBJ2-1
ASSYGLAGETEQF
>TRBV6-6|TRBJ1-1
ASRSIQGGGSEAF
>TRBV7-3|TRBJ1-1
ASSLTGQGMNTEAF
>TRBV5-8|TRBJ1-1
ASSLQKNTEAF
>TRBV2|TRBJ1-5
ASSEGGPRGNQPQH
>TRBV7-2|TRBJ1-5
ASSSHGGNQPQH
>TRBV7-9|TRBJ2-1
ASSFLAGSSYNEQF
>TRBV24-1|TRBJ2-3
ATSDLTGQSSTDTQY
>TRBV6-5|TRBJ2-7
ASSYSTVATSYEQY
>TRBV12-3/TRBV12-4|TRBJ2-1
ASSLGGEQF
>TRBV9|TRBJ2-7
ASSLGSGEQY
>TRBV11-2|TRBJ2-3
ASSSLTGLAGGTDTQY
>TRBV27|TRBJ2-3
ASSFLAADTQY
>TRBV2|TRBJ1-5
ASSEWGLGNQPQH
>TRBV7-2|TRBJ2-1
ASSLAGSSNEQF
>TRBV14|TRBJ1-1
ASSLGLIPFEAF
>TRBV15|TRBJ1-5
ATSRAGRGPSQPQH
>TRBV9|TRBJ2-7
ASSLSGGTYEQY
>TRBV5-6|TRBJ2-1
ASSLSYNEQF
>TRBV30|TRBJ1-1
AWSEGVRTEAF
>TRBV27|TRBJ1-5
ASSERDQPQH
>TRBV5-8|TRBJ1-2
ASSLFLGTSFYGYT
>TRBV28|TRBJ2-7
ASSLMGYEQY
>TRBV7-3|TRBJ1-2
ASSLRPRDGYT
>TRBV18|TRBJ1-5
ASSPERMKDRGQGQPQH
>TRBV19|TRBJ1-4
ASRDRGTNEKLF
>TRBV5-1|TRBJ2-5
ASRASTAETQY
>TRBV4-1|TRBJ1-5
ASSQQDPWTTNQPQH
>TRBV28|TRBJ1-6
ASRGRKSPLH
>TRBV29-1|TRBJ1-2
SVDGNKDYT
>TRBV6-5|TRBJ1-2
ASSSLGVGDYGYT